Sequencing of this T cell receptor (beta chain) was carried out in a study of cytomegalovirus exposure and HLA in healthy donors. Study results and limitations: The number of N-insertions in an Asian-associated ancestry cluster was reportedly below the approximately 700-donor mean in a later analysis. What a later analysis showed was that several of the most significant clusters appeared linked to common viral pathogens. Of the V segments, some could not be distinguished, including TRBV6-2 and TRBV6-3, and were excluded.

Of note for this clone: Its target is unknown.

V was clipped by 8 bases and J by 1 base; unmatched bases: 6. Germline V lookup: CDR1 SNHLY, CDR2 FYNNEI. The CDR3 has 16 amino acids. This PCR relied on a set of 60 Vbeta primers and 13 Jbeta primers. Profiling relied on immunoSEQ multiplex PCR, and the TCRdb table lists in-frame clones only, not all of them. The data show fewer than 250,000 clones, roughly 80% seen once. J is TRBJ1-5 and V is TRBV2, with TRBD1 identical over 12 bases. The sequence derives from a woman between 18 and 29 years old in good health and CMV-seronegative. Sequences were obtained from PBMCs. The CDR3 DNA follows: TGTGCCAGCGGGGACAGGGGGCTGGGGAGCAATCAGCCCCAGCATTTT. Protein: CASGDRGLGSNQPQHF.